This TCR beta chain was sequenced in a study of blood T cells in healthy people across ages. There are 16 residues in the CDR3. Germline values: CDR1 SGHVS, CDR2 FQNEAQ. Through a sample-barcoded 5' primer and a J-beta primer mix, a second PCR was run for roughly 6 to 12 cycles. CDR3-containing paired-end reads numbering at least 2.5 million came from each sample. TCRdb recomputed calls from the 5' RACE reads with MiXCR, one row per CDR3 protein. The sample lists approximately 1,700,000 distinct CDR3 sequences, 39% occurring once. The origin of this receptor is a human donor in good health. The rearrangement links TRBV7-8 to TRBJ2-5; D may be TRBD1 or TRBD2 (6 bases each). The DNA end is more similar to TRBJ2-1, so the J call may be wrong. Specimen: blood. CDR3 sequence: CASSLEVGGPQETQFF. The CDR3 nucleotides are TGTGCCAGCAGCTTAGAGGTTGGGGGGCCTCAAGAGACCCAGTTCTTC.